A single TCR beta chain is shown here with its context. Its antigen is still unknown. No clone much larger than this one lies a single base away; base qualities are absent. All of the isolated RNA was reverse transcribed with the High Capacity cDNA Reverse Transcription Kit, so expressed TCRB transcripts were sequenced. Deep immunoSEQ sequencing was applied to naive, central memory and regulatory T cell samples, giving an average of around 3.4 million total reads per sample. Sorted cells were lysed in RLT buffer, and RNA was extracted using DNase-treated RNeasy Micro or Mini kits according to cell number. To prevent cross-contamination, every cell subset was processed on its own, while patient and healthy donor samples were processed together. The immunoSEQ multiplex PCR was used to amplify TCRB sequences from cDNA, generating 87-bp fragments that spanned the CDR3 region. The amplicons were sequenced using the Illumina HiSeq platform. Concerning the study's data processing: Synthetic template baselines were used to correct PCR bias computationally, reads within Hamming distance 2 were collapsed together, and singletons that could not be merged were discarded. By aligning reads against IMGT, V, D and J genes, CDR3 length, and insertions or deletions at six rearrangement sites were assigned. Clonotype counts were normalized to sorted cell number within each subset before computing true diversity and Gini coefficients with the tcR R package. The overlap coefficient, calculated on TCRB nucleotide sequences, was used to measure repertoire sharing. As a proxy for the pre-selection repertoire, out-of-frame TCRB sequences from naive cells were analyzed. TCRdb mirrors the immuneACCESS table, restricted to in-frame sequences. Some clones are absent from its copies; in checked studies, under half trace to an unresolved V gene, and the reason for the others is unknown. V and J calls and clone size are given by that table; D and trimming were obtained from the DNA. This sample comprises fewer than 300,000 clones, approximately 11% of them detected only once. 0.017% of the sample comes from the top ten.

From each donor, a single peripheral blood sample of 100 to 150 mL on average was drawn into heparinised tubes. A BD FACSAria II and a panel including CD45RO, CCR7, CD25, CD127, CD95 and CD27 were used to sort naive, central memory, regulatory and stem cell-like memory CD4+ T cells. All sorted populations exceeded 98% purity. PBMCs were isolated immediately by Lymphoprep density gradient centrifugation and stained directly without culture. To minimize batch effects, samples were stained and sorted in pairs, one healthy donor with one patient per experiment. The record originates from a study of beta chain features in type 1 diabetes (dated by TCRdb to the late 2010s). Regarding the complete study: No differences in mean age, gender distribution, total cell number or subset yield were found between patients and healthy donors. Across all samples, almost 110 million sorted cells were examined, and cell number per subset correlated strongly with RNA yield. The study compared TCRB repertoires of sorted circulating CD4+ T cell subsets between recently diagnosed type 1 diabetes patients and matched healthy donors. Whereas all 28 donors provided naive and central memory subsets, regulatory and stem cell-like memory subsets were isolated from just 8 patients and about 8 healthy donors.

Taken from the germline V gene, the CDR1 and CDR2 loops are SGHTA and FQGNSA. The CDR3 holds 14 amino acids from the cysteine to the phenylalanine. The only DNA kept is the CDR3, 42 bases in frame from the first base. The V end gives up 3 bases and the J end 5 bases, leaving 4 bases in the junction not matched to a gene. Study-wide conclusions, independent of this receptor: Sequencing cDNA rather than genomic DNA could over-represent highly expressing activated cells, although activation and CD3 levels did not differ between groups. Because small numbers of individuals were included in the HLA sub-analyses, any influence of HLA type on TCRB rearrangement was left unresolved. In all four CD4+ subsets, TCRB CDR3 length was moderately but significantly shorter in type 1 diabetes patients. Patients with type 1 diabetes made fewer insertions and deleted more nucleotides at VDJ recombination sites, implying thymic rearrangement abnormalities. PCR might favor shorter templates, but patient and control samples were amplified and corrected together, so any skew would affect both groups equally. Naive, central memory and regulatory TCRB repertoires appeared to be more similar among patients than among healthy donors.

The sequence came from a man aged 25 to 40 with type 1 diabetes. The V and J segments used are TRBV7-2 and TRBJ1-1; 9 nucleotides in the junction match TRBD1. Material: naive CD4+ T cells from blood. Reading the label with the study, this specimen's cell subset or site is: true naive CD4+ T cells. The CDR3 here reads CASSFDRGSTEAFF. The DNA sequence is TGTGCCAGCAGCTTCGACAGGGGGTCGACTGAAGCTTTCTTT.